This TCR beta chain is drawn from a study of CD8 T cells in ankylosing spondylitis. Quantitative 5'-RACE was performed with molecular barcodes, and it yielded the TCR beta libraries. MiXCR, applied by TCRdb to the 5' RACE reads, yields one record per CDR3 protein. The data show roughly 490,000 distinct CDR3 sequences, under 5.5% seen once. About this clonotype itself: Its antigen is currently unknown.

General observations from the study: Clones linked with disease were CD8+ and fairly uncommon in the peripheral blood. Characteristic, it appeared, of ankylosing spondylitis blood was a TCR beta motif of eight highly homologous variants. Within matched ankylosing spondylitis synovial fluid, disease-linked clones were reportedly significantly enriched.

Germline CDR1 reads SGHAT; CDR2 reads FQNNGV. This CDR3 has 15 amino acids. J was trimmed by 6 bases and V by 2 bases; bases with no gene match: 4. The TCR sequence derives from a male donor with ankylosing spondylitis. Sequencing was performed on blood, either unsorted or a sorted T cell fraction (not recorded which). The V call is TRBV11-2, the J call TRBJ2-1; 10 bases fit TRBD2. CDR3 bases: TGTGCCAGCAGCTTACCGGGACTAGCGTTCAATGAGCAGTTCTTC. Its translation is CASSLPGLAFNEQFF.